This T cell receptor beta chain was retrieved from a study of CXCR3-negative and CXCR3-positive naive CD8 T cells. Study-wide points: With respect to TRBV-TRBJ usage, naive CXCR3-negative and CXCR3-positive cells were similar; memory differed. Greater hydrophobicity was found in TRB CDR3s of CXCR3-positive naive cells than of CXCR3-negative naive cells.

Via 5' RACE with UMI labels, TRB cDNA libraries were prepared. TCRdb re-called the 5' RACE reads, yielding one record per CDR3 amino acid sequence without DNA. Recorded for this sample: roughly 80,000 distinct CDR3 sequences. As regards this clonotype: Its target is not known.

The CDR3 contains 13 residues. Germline values: CDR1 SEHNR, CDR2 FQNEAQ (reference sequence). The sequence came from a human donor in good health. Some clones in this sample may be carry-over from other donors' samples. Sequenced material: naive CXCR3+ CD8+ T cells from blood. The subset is: CD45RO-CCR7+CD27+CD95- naive CD8+ T cells expressing CXCR3 (TNR3+). This rearrangement joins TRBV7-9 to TRBJ1-1. CDR3 amino acids: CASSLTSNTEAFF.